This T cell receptor beta chain was recorded in a study of beta chain features in type 1 diabetes. Overall study context: Healthy donors resembled patients in age, gender and cell yields.

Note on this clone: What it recognizes is unknown.

Findings of the study overall: Among patients, naive, central memory and Treg TCRB repertoires appeared more similar than among healthy donors. Type 1 diabetes patients had VDJ junctions that carried fewer insertions and more deletions.

The germline gives CDR1 SGHAT, CDR2 FQDESV (reference sequence). V was clipped by 2 bases and J by 5 bases, with 10 bases between them. The length of the CDR3 is 13 residues. Isolated RNA was reverse transcribed in full, so expressed TCRB transcripts were sequenced. The method was immunoSEQ multiplex PCR; TCRdb's version includes in-frame clones alone and lacks a portion of them. The sample has about 450,000 clones; 9.5% to 12% are singletons. The receptor was isolated from a woman aged 18 to 35 in good health. The specimen sequenced was naive CD4+ T cells from blood. V is TRBV11-1 and J is TRBJ2-7, with D unclear. The CDR3 region is CASSLPMGNEQYF. CDR3 sequence (DNA): TGTGCCAGCAGCTTACCGATGGGAAACGAGCAGTACTTC.